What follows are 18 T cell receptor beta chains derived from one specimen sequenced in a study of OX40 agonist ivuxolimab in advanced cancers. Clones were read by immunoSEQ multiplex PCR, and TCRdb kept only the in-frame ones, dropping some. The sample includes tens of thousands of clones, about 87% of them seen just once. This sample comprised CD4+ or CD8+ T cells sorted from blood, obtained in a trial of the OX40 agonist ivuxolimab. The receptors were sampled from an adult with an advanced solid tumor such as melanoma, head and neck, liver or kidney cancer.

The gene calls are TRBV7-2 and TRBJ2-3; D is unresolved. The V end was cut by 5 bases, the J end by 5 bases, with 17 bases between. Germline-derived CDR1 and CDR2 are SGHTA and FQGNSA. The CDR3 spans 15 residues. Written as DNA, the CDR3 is TGTGCCAGCAGCCAAAAAACCTGGGGTGAAGATACGCAGTATTTT. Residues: CASSQKTWGEDTQYF.

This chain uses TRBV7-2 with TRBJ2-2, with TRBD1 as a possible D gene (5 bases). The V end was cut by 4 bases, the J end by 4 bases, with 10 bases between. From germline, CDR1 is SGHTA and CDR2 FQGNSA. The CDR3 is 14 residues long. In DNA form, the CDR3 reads TGTGCCAGCAGCTCCAGGGAAGGCACCGGGGAGCTGTTTTTT. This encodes CASSSREGTGELFF.

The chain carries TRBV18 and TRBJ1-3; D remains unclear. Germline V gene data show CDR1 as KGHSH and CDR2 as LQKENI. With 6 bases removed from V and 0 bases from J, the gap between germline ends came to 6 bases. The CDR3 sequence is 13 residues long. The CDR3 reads CASSDGSGNTIYF. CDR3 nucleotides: TGTGCCAGCTCTGATGGCTCTGGAAACACCATATATTTT.

CDR3 in DNA: TGTGCCAGCAGCCCCATGGCCAACTTAGGGCTCATGAACACTGAAGCTTTCTTT. Its translation: CASSPMANLGLMNTEAFF. V is TRBV7-9 and J is TRBJ1-1, with D hard to call. The CDR3 runs to 18 residues. The germline V and J ends were trimmed by 5 bases and 0 bases, with 22 bases remaining between them. Germline loops: CDR1 SEHNR, CDR2 FQNEAQ (reference sequence).

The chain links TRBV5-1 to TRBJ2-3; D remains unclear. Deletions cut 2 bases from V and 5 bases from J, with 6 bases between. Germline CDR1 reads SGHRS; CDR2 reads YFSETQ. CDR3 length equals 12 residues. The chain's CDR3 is CASSFIRDTQYF. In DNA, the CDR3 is TGCGCCAGCAGCTTCATCCGAGATACGCAGTATTTT.

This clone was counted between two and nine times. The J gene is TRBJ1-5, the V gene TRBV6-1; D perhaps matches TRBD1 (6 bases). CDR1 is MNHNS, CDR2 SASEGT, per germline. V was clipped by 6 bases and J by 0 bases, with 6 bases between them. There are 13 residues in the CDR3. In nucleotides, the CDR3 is TGTGCCAGCAGGGACAGTAGCAATCAGCCCCAGCATTTT. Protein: CASRDSSNQPQHF.

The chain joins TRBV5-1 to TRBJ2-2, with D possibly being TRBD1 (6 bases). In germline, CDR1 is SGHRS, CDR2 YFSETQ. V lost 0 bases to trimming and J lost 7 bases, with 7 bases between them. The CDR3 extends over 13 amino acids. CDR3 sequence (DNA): TGCGCCAGCAGCTTGGAGGGGGTCGGGGAGCTGTTTTTT. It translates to CASSLEGVGELFF.

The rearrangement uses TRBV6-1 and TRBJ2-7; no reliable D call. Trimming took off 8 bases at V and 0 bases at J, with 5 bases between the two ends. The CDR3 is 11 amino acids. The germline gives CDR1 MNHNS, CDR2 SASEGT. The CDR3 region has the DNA TGTGCCAGCTCCGGCTCCTACGAGCAGTACTTC. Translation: CASSGSYEQYF.

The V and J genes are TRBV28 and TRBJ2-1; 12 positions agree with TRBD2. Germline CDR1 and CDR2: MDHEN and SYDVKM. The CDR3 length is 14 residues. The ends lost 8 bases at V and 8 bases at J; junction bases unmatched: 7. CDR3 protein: CASGRTSGTHEQFF. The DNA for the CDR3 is TGTGCCAGCGGTAGGACTAGCGGGACCCATGAGCAGTTCTTC.

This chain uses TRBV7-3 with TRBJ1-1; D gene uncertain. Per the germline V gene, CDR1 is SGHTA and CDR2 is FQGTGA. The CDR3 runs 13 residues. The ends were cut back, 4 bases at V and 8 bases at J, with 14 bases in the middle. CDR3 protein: CASSSTLVSEAFF. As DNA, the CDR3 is TGTGCCAGCAGCTCAACCCTGGTTTCGGAAGCTTTCTTT.

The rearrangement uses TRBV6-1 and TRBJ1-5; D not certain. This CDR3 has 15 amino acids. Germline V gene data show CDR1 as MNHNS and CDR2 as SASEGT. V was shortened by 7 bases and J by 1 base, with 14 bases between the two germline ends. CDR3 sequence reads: CASIVAGGSNQPQHF. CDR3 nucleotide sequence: TGTGCCAGCATCGTGGCGGGCGGGAGCAATCAGCCCCAGCATTTT.

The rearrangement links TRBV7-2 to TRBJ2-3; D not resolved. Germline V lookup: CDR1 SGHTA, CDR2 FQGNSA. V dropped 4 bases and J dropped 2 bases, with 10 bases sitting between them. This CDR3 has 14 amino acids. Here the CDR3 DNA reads TGTGCCAGCAGCTCCAGGATTACCACAGATACGCAGTATTTT. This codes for CASSSRITTDTQYF.

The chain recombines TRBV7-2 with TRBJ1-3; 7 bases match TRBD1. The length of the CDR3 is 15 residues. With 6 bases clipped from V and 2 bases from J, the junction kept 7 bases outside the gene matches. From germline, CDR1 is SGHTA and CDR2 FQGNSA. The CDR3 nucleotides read TGTGCCAGCAGACTTTCGACAGGGACTGGAAACACCATATATTTT. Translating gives CASRLSTGTGNTIYF. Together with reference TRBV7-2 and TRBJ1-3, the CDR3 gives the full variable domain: GAGVSQSPSNKVTEKGKDVELRCDPISGHTALYWYRQSLGQGLEFLIYFQGNSAPDKSGLPSDRFSAERTGGSVSTLTIQRTQQEDSAVYLCASRLSTGTGNTIYFGEGSWLTVV.

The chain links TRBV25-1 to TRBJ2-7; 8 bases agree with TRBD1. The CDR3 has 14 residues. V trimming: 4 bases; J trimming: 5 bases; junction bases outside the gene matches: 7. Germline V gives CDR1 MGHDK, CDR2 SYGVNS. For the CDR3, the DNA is TGTGCCAGCAGTGGTAGGACAGGGATAAACGAGCAGTACTTC. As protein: CASSGRTGINEQYF.

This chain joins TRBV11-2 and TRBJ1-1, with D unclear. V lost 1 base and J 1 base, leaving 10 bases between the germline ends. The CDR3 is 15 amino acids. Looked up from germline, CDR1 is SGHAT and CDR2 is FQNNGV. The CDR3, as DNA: TGTGCCAGCAGCTTAGCCGGGGTTCCGAACACTGAAGCTTTCTTT. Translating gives CASSLAGVPNTEAFF.

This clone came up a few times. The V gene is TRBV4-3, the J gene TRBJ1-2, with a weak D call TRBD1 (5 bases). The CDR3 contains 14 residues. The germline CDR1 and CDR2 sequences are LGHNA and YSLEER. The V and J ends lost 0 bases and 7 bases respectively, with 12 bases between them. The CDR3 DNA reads TGCGCCAGCAGCCAAGATGCAGCAGGGAGTGGCTACACCTTC. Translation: CASSQDAAGSGYTF.

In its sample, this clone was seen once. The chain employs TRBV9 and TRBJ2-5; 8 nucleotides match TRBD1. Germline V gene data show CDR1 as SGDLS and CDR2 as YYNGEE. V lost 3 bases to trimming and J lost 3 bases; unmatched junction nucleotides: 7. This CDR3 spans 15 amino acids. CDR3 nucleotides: TGTGCCAGCAGCGCCCGTCCGACAGGGGAAGAGACCCAGTACTTC. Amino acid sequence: CASSARPTGEETQYF.

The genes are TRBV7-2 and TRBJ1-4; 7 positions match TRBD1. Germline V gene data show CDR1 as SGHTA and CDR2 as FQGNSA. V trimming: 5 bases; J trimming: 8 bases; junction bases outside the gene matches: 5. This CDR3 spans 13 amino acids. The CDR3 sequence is CASSLDRKEKLFF. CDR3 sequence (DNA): TGTGCCAGCAGCCTGGACAGGAAAGAAAAACTGTTTTTT.